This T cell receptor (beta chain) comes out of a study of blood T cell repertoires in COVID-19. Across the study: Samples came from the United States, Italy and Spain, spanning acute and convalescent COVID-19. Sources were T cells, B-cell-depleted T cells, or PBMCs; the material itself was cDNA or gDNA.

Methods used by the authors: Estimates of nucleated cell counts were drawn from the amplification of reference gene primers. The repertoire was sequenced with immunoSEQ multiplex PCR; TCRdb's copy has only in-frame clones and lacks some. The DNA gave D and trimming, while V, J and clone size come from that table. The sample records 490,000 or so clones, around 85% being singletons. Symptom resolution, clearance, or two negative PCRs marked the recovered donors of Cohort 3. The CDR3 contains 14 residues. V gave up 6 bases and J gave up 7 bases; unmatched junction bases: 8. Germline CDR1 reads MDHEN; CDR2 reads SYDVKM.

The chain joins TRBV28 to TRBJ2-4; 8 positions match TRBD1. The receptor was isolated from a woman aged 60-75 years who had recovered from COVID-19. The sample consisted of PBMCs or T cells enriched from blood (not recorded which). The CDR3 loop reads CASSPTGVGNIQYF. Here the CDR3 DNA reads TGTGCCAGCAGCCCGACAGGGGTGGGGAACATTCAGTACTTC.